The 28 T cell receptor beta chains below all came from one sample that was sequenced in a study of blood T cell repertoires in COVID-19. Repertoires were generated with immunoSEQ multiplex PCR, while TCRdb's copy carries only in-frame clones and drops some. Of hundreds of thousands of clones listed, around 84% are singletons. Input material: PBMCs or T cells enriched from blood (not recorded which). Receptor source: a man aged 30 to 45 with acute COVID-19.

This chain uses TRBV9 with TRBJ2-1, with 7 positions matching TRBD2. CDR1 and CDR2 from the germline V gene are SGDLS and YYNGEE. The CDR3 loop spans 14 amino acids. Unmatched junction bases numbered 3, after V lost 3 bases and J lost 3 bases. The CDR3 DNA follows: TGTGCCAGCAGCGCGGGACTACACTACAATGAGCAGTTCTTC. Translating it yields CASSAGLHYNEQFF.

The rearrangement joins TRBV19 to TRBJ1-5, with a weak D call TRBD1 (6 bases). The CDR3 has 14 amino acids. Trimming pared 4 bases from V and 6 bases from J, leaving 13 bases between. The germline CDR1 and CDR2 sequences are LNHDA and SQIVND (reference sequence). The CDR3 sequence is CASSSPTGSQPQHF. CDR3 nucleotides: TGTGCCAGTAGTAGCCCGACAGGTAGTCAGCCCCAGCATTTT.

In its sample, this clone was seen once. The chain is built from TRBV11-2 and TRBJ1-3; D is unclear. The CDR3 has 12 amino acids. Trimming pared 5 bases from V and 7 bases from J, leaving 9 bases between. The germline V gene encodes CDR1 SGHAT and CDR2 FQNNGV. The CDR3 sequence is CASSLSGNTIYF. The CDR3 DNA reads as TGTGCCAGCAGCCTATCCGGGAACACCATATATTTT.

This rearrangement joins TRBV5-4 to TRBJ2-1; the D gene is possibly TRBD1 (6 bases). The CDR3 loop spans 15 amino acids. The germline gives CDR1 SGHNT, CDR2 YYREEE (reference sequence). The germline V and J ends were trimmed by 4 bases and 5 bases, with 16 bases remaining between them. The CDR3: CASSPSGAADNEQFF. CDR3 DNA sequence: TGTGCCAGCAGCCCCTCAGGGGCGGCAGACAATGAGCAGTTCTTC.

The rearrangement joins TRBV11-2 to TRBJ2-7, with D uncertain. With 5 bases removed from V and 7 bases from J, the gap between germline ends came to 15 bases. The CDR3 is made up of 13 amino acids. Germline V gene sequence: CDR1 SGHAT, CDR2 FQNNGV. This CDR3 is CASSRFGVPEQYV. The CDR3 nucleotides are TGTGCCAGCAGCCGGTTCGGAGTGCCGGAGCAGTACGTC.

The V and J genes are TRBV13 and TRBJ1-5; 7 positions match TRBD1. Germline V lookup: CDR1 PRHDT, CDR2 FYEKMQ (reference sequence). V was clipped by 4 bases and J by 3 bases; unmatched bases: 3. The CDR3 is 14 amino acids. The CDR3 spells CASSYGTDNQPQHF. CDR3 coding DNA: TGTGCCAGCAGCTACGGGACAGACAATCAGCCCCAGCATTTT.

A note on this clone: The junction does not match germline at one end; this may be a read error. The chain carries TRBV5-1 and TRBJ1-6, with D perhaps matching TRBD1 (5 bases). CDR1 and CDR2 (germline): SGHRS, YFSETQ. The CDR3 is 16 amino acids. The CDR3 reads CASSLATGDGYSPLHF. The CDR3 region has the DNA TGTGCCAGCAGCTTGGCCACGGGGGACGGTTATTCACCCCTCCACTTT.

V is TRBV4-1 and J is TRBJ2-6; D is unresolved. Germline values: CDR1 MGHRA, CDR2 YSYEKL. This CDR3 has 15 amino acids. Trimming left V 1 base short and J 3 bases short, with 7 bases between. CDR3 sequence (DNA): TGCGCCAGCAGCCAAGTAGCAGTTGGGGCCAACGTCCTGACTTTC. This codes for CASSQVAVGANVLTF.

The chain recombines TRBV3-1 (or the pseudogene TRBV3-2) with TRBJ2-1; 8 bases are shared with TRBD2. CDR3 length: 12 amino acids. V lost 5 bases to trimming and J lost 6 bases; unmatched junction nucleotides: 0. From germline, CDR1 is LGHDT and CDR2 YNNKEL (reference sequence). The CDR3 spells CASSGLANEQFF. The CDR3 region has the DNA TGTGCCAGCAGCGGACTAGCCAATGAGCAGTTCTTC.

The chain links TRBV28 to TRBJ1-6, with TRBD1 as a possible D gene (5 bases). This CDR3 spans 12 amino acids. Germline CDR1 reads MDHEN; CDR2 reads SYDVKM. Between the trimmed V and J ends, which lost 8 bases and 10 bases, there was a span of 12 bases. The CDR3 DNA follows: TGTGCCAGCGCCTCAGGGTGGTCACCCCTCCACTTT. This gives the protein CASASGWSPLHF.

The table lists this clone with a count of one. The CDR3 here is CASLDRGAFF. The CDR3 region has the DNA TGTGCCAGTTTGGACAGGGGAGCTTTCTTT. J is TRBJ1-1 and V is TRBV6-5; the match to TRBD1 covers 9 bases. V trimming: 9 bases; J trimming: 10 bases; junction bases outside the gene matches: 3. The CDR3 has 10 residues. From germline, CDR1 is MNHEY and CDR2 SVGAGI.

About this clone: The sample has other DNA sequences that encode this CDR3 too. The chain has TRBV30 and TRBJ1-5; D possibly corresponds to TRBD1 (5 bases). V shed 0 bases and J shed 6 bases, with 9 bases lying between them. This CDR3 is built from 13 residues. CDR1 is GTSNPN and CDR2 is SVGIG in the germline V gene (reference sequence). The CDR3 region has the DNA TGTGCCTGGAGTGTGCAGGGAGGTCAGCCCCAGCATTTT. This translates into CAWSVQGGQPQHF. Complete variable domain (other parts from reference TRBV30 and TRBJ1-5): SQTIHQWPATLVQPVGSPLSLECTVEGTSNPNLYWYRQAAGRGLQLLFYSVGIGQISSEVPQNLSASRPQDRQFILSSKKLLLSDSGFYLCAWSVQGGQPQHFGDGTRLSIL.

This chain links TRBV28 with TRBJ1-5, with D uncertain. Trimming left V 6 bases short and J 1 base short, with 16 bases between. CDR1 MDHEN and CDR2 SYDVKM come from the germline V gene. This CDR3 region has 16 residues. The CDR3 region has the DNA TGTGCCAGCAGCCCTGGTCCCCAGGTGAGCAATCAGCCCCAGCATTTT. Translated, it gives CASSPGPQVSNQPQHF.

This rearrangement joins TRBV27 to TRBJ2-2; possibly TRBD2 for D (5 bases). The CDR3 contains 16 residues. Trimming took 3 bases from V and 0 from J, leaving 11 bases between them. CDR1 and CDR2 from the germline V gene are MNHEY and SMNVEV (reference sequence). The CDR3 DNA sequence: TGTGCCAGCAGTTTTGGGTCGGGGTCGAACACCGGGGAGCTGTTTTTT. Translation gives CASSFGSGSNTGELFF.

The rearrangement links TRBV2 to TRBJ1-2, with D possibly being TRBD1 (5 bases). Germline CDR1 and CDR2: SNHLY and FYNNEI. The CDR3 runs to 11 residues. V dropped 8 bases and J dropped 8 bases, with 12 bases sitting between them. The CDR3 sequence: CASSGHGGYTF. The CDR3 DNA reads as TGTGCCAGCTCAGGACACGGGGGCTACACCTTC.

The rearrangement uses TRBV3-1 (or the pseudogene TRBV3-2) and TRBJ2-3; a weak D match, TRBD1 (6 bases). Trimming removed 5 bases at V and 3 bases at J, with 18 bases between. This CDR3 spans 16 amino acids. Germline V gene lookup returns CDR1 LGHDT and CDR2 YNNKEL (reference sequence). The CDR3 loop reads CASSSGAGSGTDTQYF. The CDR3 nucleotides are TGTGCCAGCAGCTCAGGGGCAGGGTCTGGAACAGATACGCAGTATTTT.

The chain combines TRBV25-1 with TRBJ1-2; D is undetermined. Germline lookup yields CDR1 MGHDK and CDR2 SYGVNS. The CDR3 is 14 residues long. V gave up 2 bases and J gave up 0 bases, with 7 bases separating them. CDR3: CASSEGASNYGYTF. The DNA of the CDR3 is TGTGCCAGCAGTGAAGGAGCGTCTAACTATGGCTACACCTTC.

This chain links TRBV15 with TRBJ2-7; 7 positions agree with TRBD2. After removal of 3 bases from V and 5 bases from J, the junction contained 4 bases not matched to a gene. Germline assignment: CDR1 LNHNV and CDR2 YYDKDF (reference sequence). The length of the CDR3 is 13 residues. The chain's CDR3 is CATSSRLANEQYV. The CDR3, as DNA: TGTGCCACCAGCAGTAGACTAGCAAACGAGCAGTACGTC.

The chain carries TRBV9 and TRBJ2-3, with 8 bases aligning to TRBD2. This CDR3 contains 15 residues. The V segment lost 0 bases and the J segment 6 bases; nucleotides outside the gene matches: 6. Germline values: CDR1 SGDLS, CDR2 YYNGEE. Here the CDR3 reads CASSVASGSPDTQYF. CDR3 nucleotides: TGTGCCAGCAGCGTAGCCAGCGGGAGTCCCGATACGCAGTATTTT.

The chain couples TRBV4-3 to TRBJ2-2, with TRBD2 matching 9 bases. The CDR3 has 17 residues. J lost 5 bases, V lost 0 bases, and 7 bases had no gene match. The V gene's germline CDR1 is LGHNA and CDR2 YSLEER. This CDR3 reads CASSQDGIAGATGELFF. The CDR3, as DNA: TGCGCCAGCAGCCAAGATGGGATAGCGGGAGCGACCGGGGAGCTGTTTTTT.

This CDR3 is CSVEVVTNGEAFF. For the CDR3, the DNA is TGCAGCGTTGAGGTGGTTACTAACGGAGAAGCTTTCTTT. This rearrangement joins TRBV29-1 to TRBJ1-1; D not certain. V was cut by 3 bases and J by 8 bases, with 16 bases left in between. Germline lookup yields CDR1 SQVTM and CDR2 ANQGSEA. The CDR3 loop spans 13 amino acids.

Only one count was recorded for this clone. Just one base apart from a much larger clone, this may be a read error. The V and J genes are TRBV7-8 and TRBJ1-5; unclear D gene. Trimming stripped 3 bases from V and 2 bases from J, with 5 bases between. Per the germline V gene, CDR1 is SGHVS and CDR2 is FQNEAQ. CDR3 size: 13 residues. The CDR3 region has the DNA TGTGCCAGCAGCTTTGGGCGCAATCAGCCCCAGCATTTT. Translating it yields CASSFGRNQPQHF. The full variable domain, with the rest looked up from reference TRBV7-8 and TRBJ1-5, is GAGVSQSPRYKVAKRGQDVALRCDPISGHVSLFWYQQALGQGPEFLTYFQNEAQLDKSGLPSDRFFAERPEGSVSTLKIQRTQQEDSAVYLCASSFGRNQPQHFGDGTRLSIL.

This clone was counted between two and nine times. This chain links TRBV29-1 with TRBJ1-2; tentatively, D is TRBD1 (6 bases). This CDR3 spans 11 amino acids. Trimming removed 6 bases at V and 7 bases at J, with 12 bases between. In germline, CDR1 is SQVTM, CDR2 ANQGSEA. The DNA of the CDR3 is TGCAGCGTCCAGAGGGGGGGTGGCTACACCTTC. Protein sequence: CSVQRGGGYTF.

This clone was seen a few times. The chain joins TRBV18 to TRBJ1-5; 9 bases line up with TRBD1. J was trimmed by 4 bases and V by 5 bases; bases with no gene match: 3. The CDR3 extends over 14 amino acids. CDR1 is KGHSH, CDR2 LQKENI, per germline. CDR3 residues: CASSFDRGNQPQHF. CDR3 nucleotide sequence: TGTGCCAGCTCATTTGACAGGGGGAATCAGCCCCAGCATTTT.

V and J are TRBV19 and TRBJ1-5; 11 positions agree with TRBD1. The germline V gene has CDR1 LNHDA and CDR2 SQIVND (reference sequence). Trimming at V came to 7 bases and at J to 0 bases, leaving 8 bases not matched to a gene. The CDR3 consists of 17 residues. This chain's CDR3 is CASTPGQGVNSNQPQHF. DNA for the CDR3: TGTGCCAGTACTCCGGGACAGGGGGTGAATAGCAATCAGCCCCAGCATTTT.

This clone appeared once. This chain joins TRBV28 and TRBJ1-4, with unresolved D. Germline V gene sequence: CDR1 MDHEN, CDR2 SYDVKM. V lost 7 bases and J lost 0, with 12 bases in between. The CDR3 is made up of 15 amino acids. The chain's CDR3 is CASIPGPATNEKLFF. The CDR3 nucleotides are TGTGCCAGCATCCCGGGTCCTGCAACTAATGAAAAACTGTTTTTT. Looking up the rest from reference TRBV28 and TRBJ1-4 gives the full variable domain: DVKVTQSSRYLVKRTGEKVFLECVQDMDHENMFWYRQDPGLGLRLIYFSYDVKMKEKGDIPEGYSVSREKKERFSLILESASTNQTSMYLCASIPGPATNEKLFFGSGTQLSVL.

The rearrangement joins TRBV12-3 or TRBV12-4 to TRBJ2-1; possible D gene TRBD1, 5 bases. Trimming pared 3 bases from V and 5 bases from J, leaving 8 bases between. There are 13 residues in the CDR3. CDR3 in DNA: TGTGCCAGCAGTTTGGGGCAGAACAATGAGCAGTTCTTC. It specifies CASSLGQNNEQFF.

V usage is TRBV7-8 and J usage is TRBJ1-2, with D hard to call. The CDR3 spans 14 residues. The V end was cut by 0 bases, the J end by 3 bases, with 8 bases between. Germline V gives CDR1 SGHVS, CDR2 FQNEAQ. This CDR3 reads CASSLARLDYGYTF. CDR3 DNA sequence: TGTGCCAGCAGCTTAGCACGATTAGACTATGGCTACACCTTC.